These 15 T cell receptor beta chains came from one sample sequenced in a study of Ad26.COV2.S vaccination and SARS-CoV-2 variants. Specified treatment: 19 received Ad26.COV2.S at low or high dose, single or two shots; about 5 received placebo; per-sample allocation not given. All samples were drawn on day 63, counting from the first vaccine or placebo injection. Data came from immunoSEQ multiplex PCR; TCRdb stores just in-frame clones and leaves some out. Found here are under 400,000 clones, about nine tenths of them singletons; the top ten hold around 3.5%. The material sequenced was peripheral blood, taken in a trial of Ad26.COV2.S vaccine versus placebo. These TCRs come from a person aged 18 to 65 who received the Ad26.COV2.S COVID-19 vaccine or a placebo.

This clone showed up just once. The chain employs TRBV9 and TRBJ2-1; D is possibly TRBD2 (6 bases). V lost 5 bases and J 10 bases, leaving 16 bases between the germline ends. There are 13 residues in the CDR3. The germline V gene has CDR1 SGDLS and CDR2 YYNGEE. The CDR3 DNA follows: TGTGCCAGCAGTCTTACGGGGGTTATGGAGCAGTTCTTC. Its translation is CASSLTGVMEQFF.

The rearrangement joins TRBV7-6 to TRBJ1-3; perhaps TRBD1 as D (5 bases). Trimming shortened V by 1 base and J by 5 bases, and 12 bases separated the two germline ends. The CDR3 contains 15 residues. Germline lookup yields CDR1 SGHVS and CDR2 FNYEAQ. CDR3 sequence (DNA): TGTGCCAGCAGCTTAGAGGAGGGGAGCAGAAACACCATATATTTT. Translated: CASSLEEGSRNTIYF.

The gene calls are TRBV15 and TRBJ2-3; possible D gene TRBD2, 7 bases. Germline assignment: CDR1 LNHNV and CDR2 YYDKDF (reference sequence). The CDR3 is made up of 19 amino acids. V lost 2 bases and J lost 2, with 23 bases in between. The CDR3 is CATSRREGCRGASTDTQYF. The CDR3 coding sequence is TGTGCCACCAGCAGACGAGAGGGGTGTCGGGGGGCCTCCACAGATACGCAGTATTTT.

The chain uses TRBV19 and TRBJ1-1; D ambiguous. Trimming removed 0 bases at V and 0 bases at J, with 2 bases between. Looked up from germline, CDR1 is LNHDA and CDR2 is SQIVND (reference sequence). The length of the CDR3 is 13 residues. The CDR3 nucleotides read TGTGCCAGTAGTATAGATATGAACACTGAAGCTTTCTTT. Its protein is CASSIDMNTEAFF.

On this clone: Within the sample, other DNA sequences also encode this same CDR3. The chain has TRBV4-3 and TRBJ2-7, with a possible D match to TRBD1 (5 bases). V dropped 1 base and J dropped 0 bases, with 7 bases sitting between them. CDR1 and CDR2 (germline): LGHNA, YSLEER. The CDR3 is 14 amino acids. CDR3 bases: TGCGCCAGCAGCCAAGGACAGTCCTCCTACGAGCAGTACTTC. Translating it yields CASSQGQSSYEQYF.

This clone was found once. The chain recombines TRBV29-1 with TRBJ1-1; D gene uncertain. The germline gives CDR1 SQVTM, CDR2 ANQGSEA. Trimming took off 6 bases at V and 0 bases at J, with 17 bases between the two ends. The CDR3 loop spans 15 amino acids. This CDR3 reads CSVQMRQAMNTEAFF. DNA for the CDR3: TGCAGCGTCCAAATGCGGCAGGCCATGAACACTGAAGCTTTCTTT.

The chain has TRBV6-5 and TRBJ1-5, with TRBD1 matching 7 bases. The ends lost 7 bases at V and 7 bases at J; junction bases unmatched: 10. The CDR3 is 14 amino acids. CDR1 MNHEY and CDR2 SVGAGI come from the germline V gene. The CDR3 here is CASKRITGDQPQHF. The CDR3 nucleotides read TGTGCCAGCAAAAGAATAACAGGGGACCAGCCCCAGCATTTT.

The chain has TRBV9 and TRBJ1-1; no reliable D call. In germline, CDR1 is SGDLS, CDR2 YYNGEE. The V end lost 4 bases, the J end lost 1 base, and 11 bases lay between the germline ends. There are 14 residues in the CDR3. The CDR3 DNA reads as TGTGCCAGCAGCTTAAGGTGGGAGAACACTGAAGCTTTCTTT. Its translation is CASSLRWENTEAFF.

The table lists this clone with a few counts. V usage is TRBV19 and J usage is TRBJ1-3, with D uncertain. V lost 8 bases, J lost 1 base, and 6 bases lay in between. Germline V gene sequence: CDR1 LNHDA, CDR2 SQIVND (reference sequence). This CDR3 has 12 amino acids. The CDR3 reads CASETSGNTIYF. The CDR3 DNA reads as TGTGCCAGTGAGACATCTGGAAACACCATATATTTT.

The chain couples TRBV15 to TRBJ1-2; D uncertain. This CDR3 has 14 residues. CDR1 and CDR2 from the germline V gene are LNHNV and YYDKDF (reference sequence). With 0 bases removed from V and 7 bases from J, the gap between germline ends came to 12 bases. The CDR3 region has the DNA TGTGCCACCAGCAGAGAGGGCCCGCGGTCTGGCTACACCTTC. Encoded protein: CATSREGPRSGYTF. Supplemented by reference TRBV15 and TRBJ1-2, the full variable domain reads DAMVIQNPRYQVTQFGKPVTLSCSQTLNHNVMYWYQQKSSQAPKLLFHYYDKDFNNEADTPDNFQSRRPNTSFCFLDIRSPGLGDTAMYLCATSREGPRSGYTFGSGTRLTVV.

The chain is built from TRBV6-1 and TRBJ1-6; D unresolved. This CDR3 region has 15 residues. CDR1 is MNHNS and CDR2 is SASEGT in the germline V gene. V gave up 1 base and J gave up 7 bases, with 11 bases separating them. The CDR3 loop reads CASSEEDRENSPLHF. In nucleotides, the CDR3 is TGTGCCAGCAGTGAAGAGGACCGTGAGAATTCACCCCTCCACTTT.

V usage is TRBV6-2 or TRBV6-3 and J usage is TRBJ2-7; 9 nucleotides align to TRBD1. The CDR3 is 16 residues long. Germline CDR1 reads MNHEY; CDR2 reads SVGEGT. V lost 2 bases, J lost 6 bases, and 11 bases stayed unmatched. CDR3 region: CASSYPRDRVSGEQYF. The CDR3 coding sequence is TGTGCCAGCAGTTACCCGAGGGACAGGGTATCGGGCGAGCAGTACTTC.

The chain uses TRBV6-2 or TRBV6-3 and TRBJ2-1, with a weak D call TRBD1 (5 bases). Germline CDR1 is MNHEY and CDR2 is SVGEGT. V dropped 6 bases and J dropped 5 bases, with 20 bases sitting between them. This CDR3 spans 16 amino acids. For the CDR3, the DNA is TGTGCCAGCAGCCCACCCCGAAGACAGATACACAATGAGCAGTTCTTC. Translation: CASSPPRRQIHNEQFF.

The chain employs TRBV27 and TRBJ1-1, with 7 bases fitting TRBD1. Trimming cost V 5 bases and J 2 bases; bases outside gene matches: 5. Germline values: CDR1 MNHEY, CDR2 SMNVEV (reference sequence). The CDR3 has 14 amino acids. In nucleotides, the CDR3 is TGTGCCAGCAGTCCCGGGACAGCCAACACTGAAGCTTTCTTT. Its translation: CASSPGTANTEAFF.

The chain recombines TRBV19 with TRBJ1-6; 7 bases map to TRBD1. V shed 5 bases, J shed 0 bases, and the junction held 13 bases outside the gene matches. In germline, CDR1 is LNHDA, CDR2 SQIVND (reference sequence). This CDR3 has 19 amino acids. CDR3 protein: CASSPRQGESASYNSPLHF. The CDR3, as DNA: TGTGCCAGTAGTCCAAGACAGGGTGAAAGTGCCTCCTATAATTCACCCCTCCACTTT. The full variable domain, in which reference TRBV19 and TRBJ1-6 provide the parts outside the CDR3, is DGGITQSPKYLFRKEGQNVTLSCEQNLNHDAMYWYRQDPGQGLRLIYYSQIVNDFQKGDIAEGYSVSREKKESFPLTVTSAQKNPTAFYLCASSPRQGESASYNSPLHFGNGTRLTVT.